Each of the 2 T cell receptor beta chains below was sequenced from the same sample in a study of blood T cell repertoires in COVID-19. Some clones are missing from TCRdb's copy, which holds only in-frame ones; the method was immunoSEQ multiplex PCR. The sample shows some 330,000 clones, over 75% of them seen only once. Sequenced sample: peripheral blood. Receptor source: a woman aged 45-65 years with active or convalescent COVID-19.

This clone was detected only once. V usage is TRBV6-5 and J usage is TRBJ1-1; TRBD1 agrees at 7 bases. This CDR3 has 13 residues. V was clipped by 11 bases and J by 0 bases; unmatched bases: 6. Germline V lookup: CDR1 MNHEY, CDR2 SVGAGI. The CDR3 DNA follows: TGTGCCGGCGGGACAGCTTTGAACACTGAAGCTTTCTTT. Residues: CAGGTALNTEAFF.

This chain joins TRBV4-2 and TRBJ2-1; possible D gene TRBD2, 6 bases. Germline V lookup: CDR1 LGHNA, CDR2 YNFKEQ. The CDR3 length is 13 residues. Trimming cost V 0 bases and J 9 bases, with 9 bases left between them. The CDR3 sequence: CASSQEVSGEQFF. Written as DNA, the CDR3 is TGTGCCAGCAGCCAAGAAGTTAGCGGTGAGCAGTTCTTC.